A single sample gave rise to the 11 T cell receptor beta chains below, sequenced in a study of graft-versus-host responses after intestinal transplantation. The method was immunoSEQ multiplex PCR; TCRdb's version includes in-frame clones alone and lacks a portion of them. The sample has some 130,000 clones; roughly 95% are singletons. The antigens for these receptors are not known. The sample here was unstimulated CD8+ T cells sorted from spleen or lymph node cells, taken before intestinal transplant. Receptors were obtained from a human donor who received an intestinal transplant.

The CDR3 reads CASSELGTGTYEQYF. The DNA of the CDR3 is TGTGCCAGCAGTGAACTAGGGACAGGTACCTACGAGCAGTACTTC. The chain carries TRBV6-1 and TRBJ2-7, with TRBD1 matching over 8 bases. The CDR3 contains 15 residues. CDR1 MNHNS and CDR2 SASEGT come from the germline V gene. Trimming cost V 2 bases and J 2 bases; bases outside gene matches: 5.

The count of this clone is one. The chain recombines TRBV7-8 with TRBJ2-5; no reliable D call. This CDR3 is built from 13 residues. Germline V CDR1 and CDR2: SGHVS, FQNEAQ. The V and J ends lost 7 bases and 5 bases respectively, with 14 bases between them. The chain's CDR3 is CASTQDEWETQYF. As DNA, the CDR3 is TGTGCCAGCACCCAAGACGAGTGGGAGACCCAGTACTTC. The full variable domain, rest sourced from reference TRBV7-8 and TRBJ2-5, is GAGVSQSPRYKVAKRGQDVALRCDPISGHVSLFWYQQALGQGPEFLTYFQNEAQLDKSGLPSDRFFAERPEGSVSTLKIQRTQQEDSAVYLCASTQDEWETQYFGPGTRLLVL.

With regard to this clone: The junction departs from the called germline gene at one end, perhaps through a read error. The chain has TRBV7-9 and TRBJ2-1; D unresolved. Germline assignment: CDR1 SEHNR and CDR2 FQNEAQ (reference sequence). The length of the CDR3 is 10 residues. The CDR3 bases are TGTGCCAGCAGCTTTCATGAGAAGTTCTTC. This translates into CASSFHEKFF.

The chain has TRBV13 and TRBJ2-2, with D possibly being TRBD1 (6 bases). Germline V gene sequence: CDR1 PRHDT, CDR2 FYEKMQ (reference sequence). The CDR3 is 14 residues long. V was trimmed by 2 bases and J by 3 bases, leaving 7 bases between them. The CDR3 is CASSLTGHTGELFF. DNA of the CDR3: TGTGCCAGCAGCTTAACAGGGCACACCGGGGAGCTGTTTTTT. Using reference TRBV13 and TRBJ2-2 for the parts outside the CDR3, the full variable domain is AAGVIQSPRHLIKEKRETATLKCYPIPRHDTVYWYQQGPGQDPQFLISFYEKMQSDKGSIPDRFSAQQFSDYHSELNMSSLELGDSALYFCASSLTGHTGELFFGEGSRLTVL.

The V call is TRBV6-5, the J call TRBJ2-5, with D perhaps TRBD1 (6 bases). Germline lookup yields CDR1 MNHEY and CDR2 SVGAGI. The CDR3 has 14 amino acids. Trimming cost V 5 bases and J 5 bases, with 15 bases left between them. The CDR3 reads CASSTRDKWETQYF. The CDR3 DNA sequence: TGTGCCAGCAGTACCCGGGACAAGTGGGAGACCCAGTACTTC.

The V and J genes are TRBV30 and TRBJ2-7, with a tentative D call TRBD2 (6 bases). CDR1 GTSNPN and CDR2 SVGIG come from the germline V gene (reference sequence). Deletions cut 4 bases from V and 7 bases from J, with 14 bases between. The CDR3 is 12 residues long. In DNA form, the CDR3 reads TGTGCCTGGAATCGGGGGTCGGGAGAGCAGTACTTC. Its translation: CAWNRGSGEQYF.

The rearrangement joins TRBV5-8 to TRBJ1-5, with a tentative D call TRBD1 (5 bases). Between the trimmed V and J ends, which lost 7 bases and 5 bases, there was a span of 16 bases. The V gene's germline CDR1 is SGHTS and CDR2 YDEGEE. The CDR3 is 14 residues long. The DNA of the CDR3 is TGTGCCAGCTCGGCCAGGGAAGGAGATCAGCCCCAGCATTTT. Amino acid sequence: CASSAREGDQPQHF.

The V call is TRBV7-8, the J call TRBJ2-5; 7 nucleotides align to TRBD2. Trimming at V came to 5 bases and at J to 4 bases, leaving 10 bases not matched to a gene. CDR1 and CDR2 from the germline V gene are SGHVS and FQNEAQ. There are 15 residues in the CDR3. This CDR3 reads CASSHRGRETETQYF. The CDR3 coding sequence is TGTGCCAGCAGCCACCGGGGGAGGGAAACAGAGACCCAGTACTTC.

The V gene is TRBV4-1, the J gene TRBJ1-2, with D uncertain. V was pared by 0 bases and J by 5 bases, with 16 bases between. CDR1 MGHRA and CDR2 YSYEKL come from the germline V gene. This CDR3 contains 16 residues. CDR3 DNA sequence: TGCGCCAGCAGCCAAGATTGGTCTGAGACACCTTATGGCTACACCTTC. Amino acid sequence: CASSQDWSETPYGYTF.

The rearrangement links TRBV28 to TRBJ2-6; 12 nucleotides match TRBD2. In germline, CDR1 is MDHEN, CDR2 SYDVKM. This CDR3 comprises 20 residues. With 1 base clipped from V and 0 bases from J, the junction kept 7 bases outside the gene matches. The CDR3: CASSLFFRTSGVSGANVLTF. The CDR3 DNA follows: TGTGCCAGCAGTTTATTCTTCCGGACTAGCGGGGTCTCTGGGGCCAACGTCCTGACTTTC.

The chain employs TRBV27 and TRBJ2-2; D is possibly TRBD2 (5 bases). The germline CDR1 and CDR2 sequences are MNHEY and SMNVEV (reference sequence). CDR3 length equals 13 residues. The V gene lost 2 bases and the J gene lost 8 bases, with 9 bases spanning the gap. The CDR3: CASSLGVAGELFF. The CDR3 coding sequence is TGTGCCAGCAGTTTAGGGGTAGCGGGGGAGCTGTTTTTT.